These T cell receptor beta chains were read from a single sample in a study of control samples from healthy donors and cancer patients. The method was immunoSEQ multiplex PCR; TCRdb's version includes in-frame clones alone and lacks a portion of them. The repertoire includes about 140,000 clones, around 94% of them detected once, and roughly 13% sits in the top ten. The specimen was blood. The receptor source for this set is a man in his forties in good health. Both conserved end residues are part of each CDR3. The order of the fields is V gene, clone size, D gene, J gene, CDR3 DNA, CDR3 protein. D genes are given only for firm matches. Only some rows state a clone size, as once, few, many or a class for expanded clones.

v_call: TRBV7-2
clone_size: .
d_call: TRBD2
j_call: TRBJ2-3
cdr3_nt: TGTGCCAGCAGCTTAAGCGGCGGGGGGGCGGCAGATACGCAGTATTTT
cdr3_aa: CASSLSGGGAADTQYF

v_call: TRBV28
clone_size: .
d_call: TRBD2
j_call: TRBJ2-1
cdr3_nt: TGTGCCAGCAGCAGCCGACTAGCGACCGGTATATATGAGCAGTTCTTC
cdr3_aa: CASSSRLATGIYEQFF

v_call: TRBV6-5
clone_size: few
d_call: .
j_call: TRBJ1-2
cdr3_nt: TGTGCCAGCAGTCAAATAGGGTTTGACTATGGCTACACCTTC
cdr3_aa: CASSQIGFDYGYTF

v_call: TRBV18
clone_size: .
d_call: .
j_call: TRBJ1-2
cdr3_nt: TGTGCCAGCTCACCCGGGACAATCAAGTCCTATGGCTACACCTTC
cdr3_aa: CASSPGTIKSYGYTF

v_call: TRBV6-6
clone_size: once
d_call: .
j_call: TRBJ2-7
cdr3_nt: TGTGCCAGCAGTTTGCTGACAGGACCCTACGAGCAGTACTTC
cdr3_aa: CASSLLTGPYEQYF

v_call: TRBV9
clone_size: .
d_call: .
j_call: TRBJ1-5
cdr3_nt: TGTGCCAGCAGCGTAGGGGGGCTGCTTAATGATCAGCCCCAGCATTTT
cdr3_aa: CASSVGGLLNDQPQHF

v_call: TRBV28
clone_size: .
d_call: .
j_call: TRBJ2-1
cdr3_nt: TGTGCCAGCAGGAGGGGGGATCATAGGACTGAGCAGTTCTTC
cdr3_aa: CASRRGDHRTEQFF

v_call: TRBV5-5
clone_size: .
d_call: TRBD2
j_call: TRBJ2-2
cdr3_nt: TGTGCCAGCAGAAGACTAGCGGGGGGCTCGAACACCGGGGAGCTGTTTTTT
cdr3_aa: CASRRLAGGSNTGELFF

v_call: TRBV2
clone_size: .
d_call: .
j_call: TRBJ2-4
cdr3_nt: TGTGCCAGCAGTGTTACAGGGCTAGCCAAAAACATTCAGTACTTC
cdr3_aa: CASSVTGLAKNIQYF

v_call: TRBV25-1
clone_size: .
d_call: .
j_call: TRBJ2-4
cdr3_nt: TGTGCCAGCAGTCCAGAGTTAGCCAAAAACATTCAGTACTTC
cdr3_aa: CASSPELAKNIQYF

v_call: TRBV27
clone_size: few
d_call: .
j_call: TRBJ1-6
cdr3_nt: TGTGCCAGCAGTTTAGGGAGCTCCTATAATTCACCCCTCCACTTT
cdr3_aa: CASSLGSSYNSPLHF

v_call: TRBV12-3/TRBV12-4
clone_size: .
d_call: TRBD1
j_call: TRBJ1-2
cdr3_nt: TGTGCCAGCAGTCAGCAGGGGGTGGGTGGCTACACCTTC
cdr3_aa: CASSQQGVGGYTF

v_call: TRBV9
clone_size: once
d_call: .
j_call: TRBJ1-5
cdr3_nt: TGTGCCAGCAGCGTAGGTCAGGGGAGTCAGCCCCAGCATTTT
cdr3_aa: CASSVGQGSQPQHF

v_call: TRBV10-2
clone_size: .
d_call: .
j_call: TRBJ1-2
cdr3_nt: TGCGCCAGCAGTGAGTCTTCTCCGGACAGCGTCTATGGCTACACCTTC
cdr3_aa: CASSESSPDSVYGYTF

v_call: TRBV7-9
clone_size: .
d_call: .
j_call: TRBJ2-2
cdr3_nt: TGTGCCAGCAGCACAACCGGGACTGCCGTCGGCGGGGAGCTGTTTTTT
cdr3_aa: CASSTTGTAVGGELFF

v_call: TRBV25-1
clone_size: .
d_call: .
j_call: TRBJ1-1
cdr3_nt: TGTGCCAGCAGTCGCATGGGGGGGAGCACTGAAGCTTTCTTT
cdr3_aa: CASSRMGGSTEAFF

v_call: TRBV11-3
clone_size: .
d_call: .
j_call: TRBJ1-1
cdr3_nt: TGTGCCAGCAGCTTAGAGGGACGCACTGAAGCTTTCTTT
cdr3_aa: CASSLEGRTEAFF

v_call: TRBV7-9
clone_size: .
d_call: .
j_call: TRBJ2-5
cdr3_nt: TGTGCCAGCAGCGGGGGGGCAGTCAAGGAAGGAGAGACCCAGTACTTC
cdr3_aa: CASSGGAVKEGETQYF

v_call: TRBV6-5
clone_size: .
d_call: .
j_call: TRBJ2-5
cdr3_nt: TGTGCCAGCAGCCAGAAGGGGGGTGAAGAGACCCAGTACTTC
cdr3_aa: CASSQKGGEETQYF

v_call: TRBV25-1
clone_size: .
d_call: .
j_call: TRBJ2-7
cdr3_nt: TGTGCCAGCAGCGAGTGGGGGCGAGAGCAGTACTTC
cdr3_aa: CASSEWGREQYF

v_call: TRBV11-2
clone_size: .
d_call: TRBD1
j_call: TRBJ1-6
cdr3_nt: TGTGCCAGCAGCCCCAGGACAGGTGGAAGTTCACCCCTCCACTTT
cdr3_aa: CASSPRTGGSSPLHF

v_call: TRBV11-2
clone_size: .
d_call: .
j_call: TRBJ1-1
cdr3_nt: TGTGCCAGCAGCTTATTGTACACTCGGCCCACTGAAGCTTTCTTT
cdr3_aa: CASSLLYTRPTEAFF

v_call: TRBV10-3
clone_size: .
d_call: .
j_call: TRBJ1-2
cdr3_nt: TGTGCCATCAGTCAGCCGATCGGACCGATAGAATATGGCTACACCTTC
cdr3_aa: CAISQPIGPIEYGYTF

v_call: TRBV5-1
clone_size: .
d_call: .
j_call: TRBJ2-7
cdr3_nt: TGCGCCAGCAGCTTGGTTGCAGGGAACTCCTACGAGCAGTACTTC
cdr3_aa: CASSLVAGNSYEQYF

v_call: TRBV2
clone_size: .
d_call: .
j_call: TRBJ1-1
cdr3_nt: TGTGCCAGCAGTGCCGCAAACTCCAAGACTGAAGCTTTCTTT
cdr3_aa: CASSAANSKTEAFF

v_call: TRBV4-2
clone_size: .
d_call: .
j_call: TRBJ2-7
cdr3_nt: TGTGCCAGCAGCCAAGGGGATGAGCAGTACTTC
cdr3_aa: CASSQGDEQYF

v_call: TRBV11-2
clone_size: .
d_call: TRBD2
j_call: TRBJ2-1
cdr3_nt: TGTGCCAGCAGCTTCCACGCGGGAGGTCGCTACAATGAGCAGTTCTTC
cdr3_aa: CASSFHAGGRYNEQFF

v_call: TRBV4-1
clone_size: once
d_call: .
j_call: TRBJ2-1
cdr3_nt: TGCGCCAGCAGCCAAGGGCCGTGGGATGAGCAGTTCTTC
cdr3_aa: CASSQGPWDEQFF

v_call: TRBV9
clone_size: .
d_call: TRBD2
j_call: TRBJ2-1
cdr3_nt: TGTGCCAGCAGCTTCAGACTAGCGCGATCCTACAATGAGCAGTTCTTC
cdr3_aa: CASSFRLARSYNEQFF

v_call: TRBV27
clone_size: once
d_call: .
j_call: TRBJ1-4
cdr3_nt: TGTGCCAGCAGAAGCGTCACTAATGAAAAACTGTTTTTT
cdr3_aa: CASRSVTNEKLFF

v_call: TRBV5-5
clone_size: .
d_call: .
j_call: TRBJ1-3
cdr3_nt: TGTGCCAGCAGCTTGGTTAAGGCTAGCTCTGGAAACACCATATATTTT
cdr3_aa: CASSLVKASSGNTIYF

v_call: TRBV7-8
clone_size: .
d_call: .
j_call: TRBJ2-1
cdr3_nt: TGTGCCAGCAGCCTATTAGTAAGGTCAGCCCCCTACAATGAGCAGTTCTTC
cdr3_aa: CASSLLVRSAPYNEQFF

v_call: TRBV19
clone_size: .
d_call: .
j_call: TRBJ2-7
cdr3_nt: TGTGCCAGTAGTCCCGGGCGGGGGCACTACGAGCAGTACTTC
cdr3_aa: CASSPGRGHYEQYF

v_call: TRBV2
clone_size: .
d_call: .
j_call: TRBJ2-7
cdr3_nt: TGTGCCAGCAGTGAGGACCAGGATTACGAGCAGTACTTC
cdr3_aa: CASSEDQDYEQYF

v_call: TRBV9
clone_size: .
d_call: .
j_call: TRBJ2-3
cdr3_nt: TGTGCCAGCAGCAAGAGGGGAGATACGCAGTATTTT
cdr3_aa: CASSKRGDTQYF

v_call: TRBV6-4
clone_size: .
d_call: .
j_call: TRBJ2-1
cdr3_nt: TGTGCCAGCAGTGACTCGAGTAGGGGGGACAATGAGCAGTTCTTC
cdr3_aa: CASSDSSRGDNEQFF

v_call: TRBV21-1
clone_size: .
d_call: .
j_call: TRBJ2-5
cdr3_nt: TGTGCCAGCGGGTTGGAGACCCAGTACTTC
cdr3_aa: CASGLETQYF

v_call: TRBV5-6
clone_size: .
d_call: .
j_call: TRBJ2-7
cdr3_nt: TGTGCCAGCAGCTTGAAACTGATCTCCTACGAGCAGTACTTC
cdr3_aa: CASSLKLISYEQYF

v_call: TRBV7-3
clone_size: .
d_call: .
j_call: TRBJ2-7
cdr3_nt: TGTGCCAGCAGCTCAACCGGCCCCTCGGACTTC
cdr3_aa: CASSSTGPSDF

v_call: TRBV28
clone_size: once
d_call: .
j_call: TRBJ1-5
cdr3_nt: TGTGCCAGCAGTTCCATCAGCAATCAGCCCCAGCATTTT
cdr3_aa: CASSSISNQPQHF

v_call: TRBV15
clone_size: few
d_call: TRBD2
j_call: TRBJ2-1
cdr3_nt: TGTGCCACCAGCAGTGCGGGACTAGCGGGATCTAATTACAATGAGCAGTTCTTC
cdr3_aa: CATSSAGLAGSNYNEQFF

v_call: TRBV5-8
clone_size: .
d_call: TRBD2
j_call: TRBJ2-3
cdr3_nt: TGTGCCAGCAGCCAGCTAGCGGGGGAAAGCACAGATACGCAGTATTTT
cdr3_aa: CASSQLAGESTDTQYF

v_call: TRBV7-7
clone_size: .
d_call: .
j_call: TRBJ2-3
cdr3_nt: TGTGCTAGCAGCAAAGGGGAGTTCACAGATACGCAGTATTTT
cdr3_aa: CASSKGEFTDTQYF

v_call: TRBV12-3/TRBV12-4
clone_size: .
d_call: .
j_call: TRBJ1-2
cdr3_nt: TGTGCCAGCAGTTTTATAGCTAACTATGGCTACACCTTC
cdr3_aa: CASSFIANYGYTF

v_call: TRBV10-2
clone_size: .
d_call: TRBD1
j_call: TRBJ1-3
cdr3_nt: TGCGCCAGCAGATACGAGGGGGCGAGGGGAAACACCATATATTTT
cdr3_aa: CASRYEGARGNTIYF

v_call: TRBV4-1
clone_size: few
d_call: .
j_call: TRBJ2-7
cdr3_nt: TGCGCCAGCAGCCAAGACTACTTACCTGGGACCGTCGGGCATTACGAGCAGTACTTC
cdr3_aa: CASSQDYLPGTVGHYEQYF

v_call: TRBV5-4
clone_size: .
d_call: .
j_call: TRBJ1-5
cdr3_nt: TGTGCCAGCAGCCCTGGGGCGGACGTAAATCAGCCCCAGCATTTT
cdr3_aa: CASSPGADVNQPQHF

v_call: TRBV2
clone_size: .
d_call: TRBD1
j_call: TRBJ2-2
cdr3_nt: TGTGCCAGCAGGGACAGGGGGACGAACACCGGGGAGCTGTTTTTT
cdr3_aa: CASRDRGTNTGELFF

v_call: TRBV24-1
clone_size: .
d_call: TRBD2
j_call: TRBJ2-5
cdr3_nt: TGTGCCACCAGTGATTTGGGACTAGGGGAGACCCAGTACTTC
cdr3_aa: CATSDLGLGETQYF

v_call: TRBV27
clone_size: .
d_call: .
j_call: TRBJ2-7
cdr3_nt: TGTGCCAGCAGAAACAAAGGGCAGTACTTC
cdr3_aa: CASRNKGQYF

v_call: TRBV11-3
clone_size: once
d_call: TRBD1
j_call: TRBJ1-3
cdr3_nt: TGTGCCAGCAGCACCTGGACAGGGGATATTGGAAACACCATATATTTT
cdr3_aa: CASSTWTGDIGNTIYF